This TCR beta chain emerged from a study of regulatory T cells in long-lasting Graves disease. Background on the study: Antithyroid drugs had been given to newly diagnosed Graves' patients for under 3 months.

Time point described: newly diagnosed GD, antithyroid drugs for less than 3 months. Researchers made the TCR library from RNA that was extracted from PBMCs. This clonotype was seen only a few times. Its antigen is not identified. Study-wide results and caveats: The researchers studied only peripheral blood, not thyroid tissue.

V gave up 2 bases and J gave up 2 bases; unmatched junction bases: 4. Germline V CDR1 and CDR2: MDHEN, SYDVKM. CDR3 length: 16 amino acids. According to the study, TCR beta libraries were built with iRepertoire HTBI primers and CDR3-region Arm-PCR. MiXCR, run by TCRdb on the multiplex PCR reads, gives a single entry per CDR3 protein. The sample holds fewer than 500,000 distinct CDR3 sequences, roughly 16% seen once. These data were also reused for a study on T cells in Graves' hyperthyroidism and ophthalmopathy. That investigation notes: Lactation, pregnancy, other autoimmune disease or uncontrolled infection led to exclusion of patients.

The V gene is TRBV28, the J gene TRBJ2-3, with TRBD1 matching 10 bases. Here the sequenced sample was peripheral blood mononuclear cells (PBMCs), taken at new diagnosis, from a patient treated with antithyroid drugs. The sequence was obtained from a man aged 35-49 years with Graves disease. The CDR3 nucleotides read TGTGCCAGCAGTTTACCGGGACAGGGGACCACAGATACGCAGTATTTT. It translates to CASSLPGQGTTDTQYF.